This passage covers 20 T cell receptor beta chains from one sample sequenced in a study of neoadjuvant nivolumab and ipilimumab in lung cancer. Clones were sequenced by immunoSEQ multiplex PCR, and TCRdb holds only the in-frame ones, with some missing. The sample includes approximately 31,000 clones, over 75% of them seen just once. The starting material was peripheral blood, obtained after neoadjuvant nivolumab, alone or with ipilimumab, at or shortly before surgery. Every receptor here comes from an adult with non-small cell lung cancer.

The V gene is TRBV2, the J gene TRBJ2-7; D is perhaps TRBD1 or TRBD2 (5 bases each). The germline V gene has CDR1 SNHLY and CDR2 FYNNEI. There are 15 residues in the CDR3. The ends were cut back, 8 bases at V and 0 bases at J, with 17 bases in the middle. The CDR3 here is CASDSGRGLSYEQYF. The CDR3 DNA is TGTGCCAGCGATTCGGGTCGGGGCCTCTCCTACGAGCAGTACTTC.

This clone turned up a few times. The chain combines TRBV7-8 with TRBJ2-1, with TRBD1 matching over 7 bases. Germline V gene data show CDR1 as SGHVS and CDR2 as FQNEAQ. CDR3 length: 15 residues. V dropped 5 bases and J dropped 2; count of bases not matched to a gene: 6. This CDR3 reads CASSPTGVTYNEQFF. The CDR3 nucleotides read TGTGCCAGCAGCCCTACAGGGGTAACCTACAATGAGCAGTTCTTC.

V usage is TRBV25-1 and J usage is TRBJ2-7, with D possibly being TRBD2 (6 bases). Germline V gives CDR1 MGHDK, CDR2 SYGVNS. V was pared by 3 bases and J by 6 bases, with 6 bases between. The CDR3 runs to 11 residues. The CDR3 sequence is CASSEGLEQYF. CDR3 DNA sequence: TGTGCCAGCAGTGAGGGACTCGAGCAGTACTTC.

J is TRBJ1-1 and V is TRBV7-9; 8 positions match TRBD1. The germline V gene has CDR1 SEHNR and CDR2 FQNEAQ (reference sequence). Trimming removed 6 bases from V and 4 bases from J; junction bases left unmatched: 10. CDR3 length: 15 amino acids. CDR3 nucleotide sequence: TGTGCCAGCAGTCAGTCTGGCACAGGGGGCACTGAAGCTTTCTTT. It yields the protein CASSQSGTGGTEAFF.

This clone was counted only a few times. The CDR3 spells CASSHGTENTEAFF. In DNA form, the CDR3 reads TGTGCCAGCAGCCATGGGACGGAGAACACTGAAGCTTTCTTT. J is TRBJ1-1 and V is TRBV4-2, with D tentatively TRBD1 (5 bases). Trimming took off 3 bases at V and 1 base at J, with 9 bases between the two ends. Germline V gene sequence: CDR1 LGHNA, CDR2 YNFKEQ. The CDR3 contains 14 residues.

V and J are TRBV6-5 and TRBJ2-5; TRBD1 matches 7 bases. Germline assignment: CDR1 MNHEY and CDR2 SVGAGI. J lost 7 bases, V lost 6 bases, and 11 bases had no gene match. This CDR3 spans 14 amino acids. The CDR3 protein is CASSPDRDIGTQYF. The CDR3, as DNA: TGTGCCAGCAGCCCCGACAGGGACATTGGGACCCAGTACTTC.

The chain is built from TRBV10-3 and TRBJ1-6; no clear D. The CDR3 has 15 residues. Looked up from germline, CDR1 is ENHRY and CDR2 is SYGVKD. Trimming took 6 bases from V and 5 from J, leaving 14 bases between them. In DNA, the CDR3 is TGTGCCATCAGGGGCGGGTCCCGAAATAATTCACCCCTCCACTTT. It codes for CAIRGGSRNNSPLHF.

This clone has a handful of counts. This chain connects TRBV5-1 to TRBJ1-4; the D is unclear. CDR1 is SGHRS, CDR2 YFSETQ, per germline. The CDR3 runs to 14 residues. V shed 2 bases and J shed 0 bases, with 5 bases lying between them. CDR3 nucleotide sequence: TGCGCCAGCAGCTTAGGGACAACTAATGAAAAACTGTTTTTT. Translating it yields CASSLGTTNEKLFF.

Only one count was recorded for this clone. This rearrangement joins TRBV7-2 to TRBJ1-3; D remains ambiguous. CDR1 SGHTA and CDR2 FQGNSA come from the germline V gene. V was clipped by 5 bases and J by 0 bases, with 11 bases between them. The CDR3 loop spans 15 amino acids. In DNA, the CDR3 is TGTGCCAGCAGCCGAGGTCAGATCTCTGGAAACACCATATATTTT. Its translation: CASSRGQISGNTIYF.

The chain is built from TRBV10-3 and TRBJ2-7; unclear D gene. The germline V and J ends were trimmed by 6 bases and 2 bases, with 14 bases remaining between them. The CDR3 extends over 14 amino acids. From germline, CDR1 is ENHRY and CDR2 SYGVKD. The CDR3 coding sequence is TGTGCCATCAGCTCGTGGGTCGACCCCTACGAGCAGTACTTC. Translated: CAISSWVDPYEQYF.

CDR3 coding DNA: TGTGCCAGCAGACGGGTGGGGCAGTTCTTC. Translation: CASRRVGQFF. The chain carries TRBV2 and TRBJ2-1; D ambiguous. V lost 6 bases, J lost 12 bases, and 9 bases lay in between. Germline loops: CDR1 SNHLY, CDR2 FYNNEI. There are 10 residues in the CDR3. The full variable domain, completed using reference TRBV2 and TRBJ2-1, is EPEVTQTPSHQVTQMGQEVILRCVPISNHLYFYWYRQILGQKVEFLVSFYNNEISEKSEIFDDQFSVERPDGSNFTLKIRSTKLEDSAMYFCASRRVGQFFGPGTRLTVL.

The chain recombines TRBV18 with TRBJ1-1; D unclear. Trimming removed 0 bases at V and 1 base at J, with 9 bases between. This CDR3 spans 15 amino acids. CDR1 is KGHSH and CDR2 is LQKENI in the germline V gene. In DNA, the CDR3 is TGTGCCAGCTCACCACCGGCGGGAGGGAACACTGAAGCTTTCTTT. The encoded protein is CASSPPAGGNTEAFF.

The genes are TRBV18 and TRBJ1-4; D possibly corresponds to TRBD1 (6 bases). From germline, CDR1 is KGHSH and CDR2 LQKENI. V lost 6 bases to trimming and J lost 6 bases, with 17 bases between them. The CDR3 runs 15 residues. The CDR3 loop reads CASSPRKGGDEKLFF. The DNA for the CDR3 is TGTGCCAGCTCCCCTAGAAAGGGGGGAGATGAAAAACTGTTTTTT.

The chain links TRBV25-1 to TRBJ2-1, with 7 positions matching TRBD2. J was trimmed by 0 bases and V by 4 bases; bases with no gene match: 9. CDR3 length equals 17 residues. CDR1 MGHDK and CDR2 SYGVNS come from the germline V gene. The CDR3 nucleotides are TGTGCCAGCAGTGGCGAGCGGGGATTAAGCTCCTACAATGAGCAGTTCTTC. Translation: CASSGERGLSSYNEQFF.

This clone has only one observation. J is TRBJ2-5 and V is TRBV14; TRBD1 is a possible D gene (6 bases). This CDR3 has 13 residues. CDR1 is SGHDN, CDR2 FVKESK, per germline. V was shortened by 9 bases and J by 1 base, with 12 bases between the two germline ends. DNA of the CDR3: TGTGCCAGAGTCTACAGGGTCCAAGAGACCCAGTACTTC. Translated, it gives CARVYRVQETQYF.

The CDR3, as DNA: TGTGCCAGCAGGAATAGGGATCAGCCCCAGCATTTT. Amino acids: CASRNRDQPQHF. The chain is built from TRBV27 and TRBJ1-5, with D unclear. Between the trimmed V and J ends, which lost 6 bases and 5 bases, there was a span of 8 bases. CDR3 length equals 12 residues. Germline V gene sequence: CDR1 MNHEY, CDR2 SMNVEV (reference sequence).

The chain uses TRBV2 and TRBJ2-2; the match to TRBD1 covers 11 bases. The V segment lost 6 bases and the J segment 6 bases; nucleotides outside the gene matches: 6. The CDR3 has 15 residues. Germline loops: CDR1 SNHLY, CDR2 FYNNEI. CDR3 in DNA: TGTGCCAGCAGGGGGGGACAGGGGGTTTCCGGGGAGCTGTTTTTT. Its protein product is CASRGGQGVSGELFF.

The V call is TRBV11-3, the J call TRBJ2-3; no clear D. CDR1 and CDR2 from the germline V gene are SGHNT and YENEEA. The CDR3 is 12 residues long. The V end was cut by 2 bases, the J end by 10 bases, with 10 bases between. The CDR3 reads CASSLWAGPQYF. CDR3 bases: TGTGCCAGCAGCTTATGGGCCGGCCCGCAGTATTTT.

The V and J genes are TRBV18 and TRBJ2-7, with D tentatively TRBD1 (6 bases). The CDR3 spans 15 residues. V was shortened by 3 bases and J by 0 bases, with 12 bases between the two germline ends. Germline loops: CDR1 KGHSH, CDR2 LQKENI. CDR3 loop: CASSPTGQSSYEQYF. CDR3 sequence (DNA): TGTGCCAGCTCACCTACAGGGCAGAGCTCCTACGAGCAGTACTTC.

The chain uses TRBV9 and TRBJ1-4, with 9 positions matching TRBD1. After removal of 2 bases from V and 7 bases from J, the junction contained 15 bases not matched to a gene. This CDR3 contains 18 residues. Germline values: CDR1 SGDLS, CDR2 YYNGEE. The CDR3 here is CASSVGRDRVMASEKLFF. The CDR3 DNA reads TGTGCCAGCAGCGTGGGCCGGGACAGGGTGATGGCAAGTGAAAAACTGTTTTTT. Full variable domain (missing parts from reference TRBV9 and TRBJ1-4): DSGVTQTPKHLITATGQRVTLRCSPRSGDLSVYWYQQSLDQGLQFLIQYYNGEERAKGNILERFSAQQFPDLHSELNLSSLELGDSALYFCASSVGRDRVMASEKLFFGSGTQLSVL.